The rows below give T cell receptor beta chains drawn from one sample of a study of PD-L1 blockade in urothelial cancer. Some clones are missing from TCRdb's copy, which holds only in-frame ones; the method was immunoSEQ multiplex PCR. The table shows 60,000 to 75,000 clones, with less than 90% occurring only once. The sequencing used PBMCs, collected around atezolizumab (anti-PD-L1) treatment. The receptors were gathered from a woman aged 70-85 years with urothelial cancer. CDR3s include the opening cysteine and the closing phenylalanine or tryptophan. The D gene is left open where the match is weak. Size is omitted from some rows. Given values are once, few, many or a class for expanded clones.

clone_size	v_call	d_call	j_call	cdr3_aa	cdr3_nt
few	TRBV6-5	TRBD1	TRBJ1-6	CASSYGHRGPSPLHF	TGTGCCAGCAGTTATGGGCACAGGGGGCCCTCACCCCTCCACTTT
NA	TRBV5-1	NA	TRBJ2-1	CASSPSGGTSYNEQFF	TGCGCCAGCAGCCCGAGCGGCGGTACCTCCTACAATGAGCAGTTCTTC
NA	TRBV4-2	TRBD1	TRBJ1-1	CASSQGYDRENTEAFF	TGTGCCAGCAGCCAAGGATATGACAGGGAGAACACTGAAGCTTTCTTT
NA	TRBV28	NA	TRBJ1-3	CATSPPLNSGNTIYF	TGTGCCACCTCCCCGCCACTCAACTCTGGAAACACCATATATTTT
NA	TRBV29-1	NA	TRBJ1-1	CSGRAQSTEAFF	TGCAGCGGCAGGGCGCAAAGCACTGAAGCTTTCTTT
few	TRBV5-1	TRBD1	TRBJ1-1	CASRSGQPNTEAFF	TGCGCCAGCAGGTCGGGACAGCCGAACACTGAAGCTTTCTTT
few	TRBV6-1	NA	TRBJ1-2	CASSFSGNYGYTF	TGTGCCAGCAGTTTTTCAGGGAACTATGGCTACACCTTC
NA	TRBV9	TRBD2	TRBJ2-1	CASSGPLAGGSYNEQFF	TGTGCCAGCAGCGGCCCCCTAGCGGGAGGTTCCTACAATGAGCAGTTCTTC
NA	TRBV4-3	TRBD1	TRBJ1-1	CASSPEGWDTGGTAFF	TGCGCCAGCAGCCCCGAGGGGTGGGACACAGGGGGCACAGCTTTCTTT
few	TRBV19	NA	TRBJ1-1	CATAGTRDTEAFF	TGTGCCACCGCCGGGACAAGGGACACTGAAGCTTTCTTT
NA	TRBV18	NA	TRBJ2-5	CASSPQRTDQETQYF	TGTGCCAGCTCACCACAACGGACAGACCAAGAGACCCAGTACTTC
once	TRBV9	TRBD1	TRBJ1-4	CASSVATGASEKLFF	TGTGCCAGCAGCGTTGCTACAGGGGCGAGTGAAAAACTGTTTTTT
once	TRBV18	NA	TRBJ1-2	CASSVTGSSNYGYTF	TGTGCCAGCTCAGTTACAGGGTCCTCTAACTATGGCTACACCTTC
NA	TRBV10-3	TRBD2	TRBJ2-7	CAIGPGLAGEQYF	TGTGCCATCGGACCCGGACTAGCGGGCGAGCAGTACTTC
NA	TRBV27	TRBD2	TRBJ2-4	CASSSSRTSGFKNIQYF	TGTGCCAGCAGTTCCTCACGGACTAGCGGGTTCAAAAACATTCAGTACTTC
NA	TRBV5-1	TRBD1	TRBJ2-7	CASSRPGTGPEQYF	TGCGCCAGCAGTCGTCCCGGGACAGGGCCCGAGCAGTACTTC
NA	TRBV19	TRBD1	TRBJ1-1	CASSKRDRGLTEAFF	TGTGCCAGTAGTAAACGGGACAGGGGATTGACTGAAGCTTTCTTT
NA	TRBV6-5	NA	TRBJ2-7	CASSSTFYEQYF	TGTGCCAGCAGTTCGACATTCTACGAGCAGTACTTC
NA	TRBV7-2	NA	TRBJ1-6	CASSSTGLNYNSPLHF	TGTGCCAGCAGCTCAACAGGGTTGAACTATAATTCACCCCTCCACTTT
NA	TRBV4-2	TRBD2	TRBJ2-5	CASSQGEGRKETQYF	TGTGCCAGCAGCCAAGGGGAGGGAAGGAAAGAGACCCAGTACTTC